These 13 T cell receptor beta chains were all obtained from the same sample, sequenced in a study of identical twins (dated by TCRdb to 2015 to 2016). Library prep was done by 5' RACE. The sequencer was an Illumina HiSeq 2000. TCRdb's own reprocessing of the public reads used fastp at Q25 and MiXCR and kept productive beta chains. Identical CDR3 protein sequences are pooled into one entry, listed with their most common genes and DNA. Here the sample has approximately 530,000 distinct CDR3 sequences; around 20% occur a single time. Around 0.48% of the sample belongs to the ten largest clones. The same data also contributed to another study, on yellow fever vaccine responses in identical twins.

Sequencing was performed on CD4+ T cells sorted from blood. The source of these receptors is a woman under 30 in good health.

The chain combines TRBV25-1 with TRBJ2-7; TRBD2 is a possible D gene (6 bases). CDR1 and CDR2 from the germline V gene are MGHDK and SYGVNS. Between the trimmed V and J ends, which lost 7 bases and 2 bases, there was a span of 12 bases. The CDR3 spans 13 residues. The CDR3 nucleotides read TGTGCCAGCAAAAACGGGGGAACCTACGAGCAGTACTTC. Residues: CASKNGGTYEQYF.

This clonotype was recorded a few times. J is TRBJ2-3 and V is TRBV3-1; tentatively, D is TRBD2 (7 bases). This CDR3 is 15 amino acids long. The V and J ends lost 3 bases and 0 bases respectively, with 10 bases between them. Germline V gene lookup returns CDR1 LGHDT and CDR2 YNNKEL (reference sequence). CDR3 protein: CASSQRGGSTDTQYF. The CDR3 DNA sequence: TGTGCCAGCAGCCAGAGGGGGGGCAGCACAGATACGCAGTATTTT.

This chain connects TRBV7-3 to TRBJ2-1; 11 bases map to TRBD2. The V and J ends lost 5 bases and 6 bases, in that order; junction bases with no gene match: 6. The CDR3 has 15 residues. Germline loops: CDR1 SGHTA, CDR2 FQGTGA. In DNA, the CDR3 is TGTGCCAGCAGCCCAGTAGCGGGAGGGCGCAATGAGCAGTTCTTC. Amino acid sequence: CASSPVAGGRNEQFF.

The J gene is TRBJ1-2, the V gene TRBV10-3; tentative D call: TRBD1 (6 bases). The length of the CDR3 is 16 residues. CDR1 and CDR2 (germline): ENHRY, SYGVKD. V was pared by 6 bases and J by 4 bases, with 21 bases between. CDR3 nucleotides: TGTGCCATCAGCCCCGCGACGACCGGGACACGCTATGGCTACACCTTC. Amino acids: CAISPATTGTRYGYTF.

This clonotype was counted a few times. Here the CDR3 DNA reads TGTGCCATCAGGGACAGCAGTTACAATGAGCAGTTCTTC. The encoded protein is CAIRDSSYNEQFF. The chain carries TRBV10-3 and TRBJ2-1; tentative D call: TRBD1 (6 bases). Germline V gene sequence: CDR1 ENHRY, CDR2 SYGVKD. This CDR3 region has 13 residues. Between the trimmed V and J ends, which lost 6 bases and 4 bases, there was a span of 10 bases.

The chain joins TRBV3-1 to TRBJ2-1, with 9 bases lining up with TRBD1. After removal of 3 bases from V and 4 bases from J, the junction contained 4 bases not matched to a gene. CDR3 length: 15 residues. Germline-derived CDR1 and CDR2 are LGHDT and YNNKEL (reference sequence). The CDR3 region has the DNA TGTGCCAGCAGCCAGGACAGGGGCGGGTACAATGAGCAGTTCTTC. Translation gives CASSQDRGGYNEQFF.

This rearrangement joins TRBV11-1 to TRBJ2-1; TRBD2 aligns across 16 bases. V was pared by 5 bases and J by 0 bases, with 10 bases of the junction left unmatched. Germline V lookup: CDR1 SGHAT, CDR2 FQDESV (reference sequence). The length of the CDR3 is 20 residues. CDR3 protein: CASSNIPGLAGGRSYNEQFF. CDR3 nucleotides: TGTGCCAGCAGCAATATTCCGGGACTAGCGGGAGGGCGCTCCTACAATGAGCAGTTCTTC.

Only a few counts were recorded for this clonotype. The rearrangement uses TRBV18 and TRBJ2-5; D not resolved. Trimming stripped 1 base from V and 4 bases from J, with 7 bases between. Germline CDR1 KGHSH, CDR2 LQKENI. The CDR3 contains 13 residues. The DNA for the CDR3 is TGTGCCAGCTCACCACAGGGAAGAGAGACCCAGTACTTC. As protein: CASSPQGRETQYF.

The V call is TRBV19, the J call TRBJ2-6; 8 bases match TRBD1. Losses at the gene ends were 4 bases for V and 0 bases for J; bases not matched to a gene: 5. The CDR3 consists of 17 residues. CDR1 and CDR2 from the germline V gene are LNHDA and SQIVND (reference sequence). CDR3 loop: CASSTGTGRSGANVLTF. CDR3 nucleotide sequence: TGTGCCAGTAGTACAGGGACAGGCCGCTCTGGGGCCAACGTCCTGACTTTC. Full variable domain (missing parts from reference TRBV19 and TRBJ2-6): DGGITQSPKYLFRKEGQNVTLSCEQNLNHDAMYWYRQDPGQGLRLIYYSQIVNDFQKGDIAEGYSVSREKKESFPLTVTSAQKNPTAFYLCASSTGTGRSGANVLTFGAGSRLTVL.

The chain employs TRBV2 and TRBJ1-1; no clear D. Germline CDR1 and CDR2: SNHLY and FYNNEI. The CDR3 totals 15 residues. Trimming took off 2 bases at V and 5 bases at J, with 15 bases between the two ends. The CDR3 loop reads CASSERSERWTEAFF. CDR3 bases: TGTGCCAGCAGTGAAAGGTCGGAGAGGTGGACTGAAGCTTTCTTT.

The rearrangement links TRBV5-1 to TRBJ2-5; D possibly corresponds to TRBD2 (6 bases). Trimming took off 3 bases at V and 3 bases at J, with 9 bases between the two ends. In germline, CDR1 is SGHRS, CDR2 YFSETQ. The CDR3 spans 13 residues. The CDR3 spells CASSSAGKETQYF. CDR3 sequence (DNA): TGCGCCAGCAGCTCGGCGGGGAAAGAGACCCAGTACTTC.

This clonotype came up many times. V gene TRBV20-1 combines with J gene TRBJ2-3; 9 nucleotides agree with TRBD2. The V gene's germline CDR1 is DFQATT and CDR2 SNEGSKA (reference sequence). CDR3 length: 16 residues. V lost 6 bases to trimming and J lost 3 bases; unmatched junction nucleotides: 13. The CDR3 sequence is CSAVLPTSGKTDTQYF. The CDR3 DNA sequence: TGCAGTGCCGTCCTCCCGACTAGCGGAAAAACAGATACGCAGTATTTT.

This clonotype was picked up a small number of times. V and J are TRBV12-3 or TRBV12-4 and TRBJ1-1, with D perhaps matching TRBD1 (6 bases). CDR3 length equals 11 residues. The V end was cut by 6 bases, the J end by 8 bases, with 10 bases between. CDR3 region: CASRLDREAFF. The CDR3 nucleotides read TGTGCCAGCAGGCTGGACAGAGAAGCTTTCTTT.